The rows below give T cell receptor beta chains drawn from one sample of a study of T-cell memory formation after mild COVID-19. Using its own MiXCR run on the 5' RACE reads, TCRdb lists one record per CDR3 protein. This sample has 450,000 to 650,000 distinct CDR3 sequences, with more than 15% found just once. The sequenced material came from PBMCs or a T cell subset sorted from them (not recorded which). Receptors were obtained from an adult woman who had mild COVID-19 (a few samples of this study predate the infection). Cell type and time point are not known. The CDR3 runs from the conserved cysteine through the conserved F or W. Fields, in order: CDR3 protein, clone size, J gene, V gene. For some rows the clone size is stated as once, few or many, or as a class when expanded; others skip it.

CATSIKGAFGTEAFF	.	TRBJ1-1	TRBV24-1
CASSQDGPWGGSTDTQYF	few	TRBJ2-3	TRBV4-2
CASSKGQGPGYTF	.	TRBJ1-2	TRBV5-6
CASSSTVPGNSPLHF	few	TRBJ1-6	TRBV6-2/TRBV6-3
CASSVTGDYEQYF	.	TRBJ2-7	TRBV5-1
CASASLPGLAGGNEQFF	.	TRBJ2-1	TRBV27
CASSNRPNYEQYF	.	TRBJ2-7	TRBV4-1
CASSSLGGQFTTEALF	.	TRBJ1-1	TRBV5-1
CASSVTGGTEAFF	.	TRBJ1-1	TRBV9
CASRRANGDTQYF	.	TRBJ2-3	TRBV6-6
CASSLGLAANNEQFF	many	TRBJ2-1	TRBV5-5
CSARDHGDGAEAFF	.	TRBJ1-1	TRBV20-1